Below are 6 T cell receptor beta chains sequenced from a single sample in a study of blood T cell repertoires in COVID-19. Produced via immunoSEQ multiplex PCR; TCRdb's table is partial and in-frame only. The sample yields some 120,000 clones, approximately 85% seen once. Sequences were obtained from peripheral blood. Every receptor here comes from an elderly woman with COVID-19, enrolled during active disease.

This clone was observed a handful of times. The CDR3 sequence: CATSDRTGGSLDEQYF. The CDR3 nucleotides read TGTGCCACCAGTGATCGGACAGGGGGTTCCCTAGACGAGCAGTACTTC. V and J are TRBV24-1 and TRBJ2-7; 10 nucleotides agree with TRBD1. V gave up 3 bases and J gave up 5 bases; unmatched junction bases: 9. From germline, CDR1 is KGHDR and CDR2 SFDVKD. There are 16 residues in the CDR3.

The chain recombines TRBV28 with TRBJ1-4, with a tentative D call TRBD1 (6 bases). Trimming shortened V by 5 bases and J by 4 bases, and 20 bases separated the two germline ends. From germline, CDR1 is MDHEN and CDR2 SYDVKM. This CDR3 spans 17 amino acids. CDR3 DNA sequence: TGTGCCAGCAGTACCATGATAAGACAGGCCTATAATGAAAAACTGTTTTTT. Translation: CASSTMIRQAYNEKLFF.

The rearrangement joins TRBV4-1 to TRBJ2-1; 10 bases match TRBD1. This CDR3 spans 15 amino acids. In germline, CDR1 is MGHRA, CDR2 YSYEKL. The ends lost 6 bases at V and 8 bases at J; junction bases unmatched: 10. The CDR3, as DNA: TGCGCCAGCAGTTCCTTCGGGACAGGGGTTGATGAGCAGTTCTTC. This translates into CASSSFGTGVDEQFF.

This rearrangement joins TRBV20-1 to TRBJ1-2; D possibly corresponds to TRBD1 (5 bases). With 7 bases removed from V and 8 bases from J, the gap between germline ends came to 14 bases. This CDR3 has 11 residues. Germline V gene lookup returns CDR1 DFQATT and CDR2 SNEGSKA (reference sequence). CDR3 residues: CSVQGLVGYTF. DNA of the CDR3: TGCAGTGTTCAGGGCCTCGTCGGCTACACCTTC.

The chain uses TRBV7-8 and TRBJ1-1, with D tentatively TRBD1 (5 bases). V was shortened by 5 bases and J by 2 bases, with 12 bases between the two germline ends. The CDR3 is made up of 14 amino acids. Germline lookup yields CDR1 SGHVS and CDR2 FQNEAQ. The chain's CDR3 is CASSAGRLNTEAFF. CDR3 sequence (DNA): TGTGCCAGCAGCGCGGGACGGCTAAACACTGAAGCTTTCTTT.

In its sample, this clone was seen once. V gene TRBV28 combines with J gene TRBJ2-3, with 10 bases aligning to TRBD2. This CDR3 region has 20 residues. J lost 0 bases, V lost 6 bases, and 18 bases had no gene match. From germline, CDR1 is MDHEN and CDR2 SYDVKM. CDR3 sequence (DNA): TGTGCCAGCAGCACGACGTTGCCCCCTAGCGGGAGTAGGAGCACAGATACGCAGTATTTT. Residues: CASSTTLPPSGSRSTDTQYF.